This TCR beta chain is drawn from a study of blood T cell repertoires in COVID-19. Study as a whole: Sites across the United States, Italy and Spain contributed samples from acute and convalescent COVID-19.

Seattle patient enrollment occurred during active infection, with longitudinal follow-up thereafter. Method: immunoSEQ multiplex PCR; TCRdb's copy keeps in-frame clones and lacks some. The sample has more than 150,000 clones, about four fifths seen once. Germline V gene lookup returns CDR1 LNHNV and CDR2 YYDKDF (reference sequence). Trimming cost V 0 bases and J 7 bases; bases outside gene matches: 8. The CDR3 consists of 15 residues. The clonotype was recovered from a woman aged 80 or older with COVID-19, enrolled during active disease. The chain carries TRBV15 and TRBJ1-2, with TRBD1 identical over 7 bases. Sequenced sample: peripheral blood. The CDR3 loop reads CATSRDSTGAAGYTF. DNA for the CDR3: TGTGCCACCAGCAGAGATAGTACAGGGGCTGCTGGCTACACCTTC.